These T cell receptor beta chains were read from a single sample in a study of T cell repertoires in cytomegalovirus infection. A single record per CDR3 protein comes from TCRdb applying MiXCR to the reads. The table has approximately 240,000 distinct CDR3 sequences, roughly an eighth seen once. The sample was PBMCs. The receptors originated from a human donor in good health (CMV status not recorded). Some clones in this sample may be carry-over from other donors' samples. Both conserved end residues are trimmed from each CDR3. The order of the fields is V gene, J gene, clone size, CDR3 protein. Expanded clones are given a class, and other clones once, few, many or no size at all.

TRBV11-2	TRBJ1-6	few	ASSRRDRLSYNSPLH
TRBV6-1	TRBJ2-2	many	ASSSIGVGELF
TRBV5-5	TRBJ2-1	NA	ASSPTGLVNNEQF
TRBV4-2	TRBJ2-3	NA	ASSQGGQGRDTQY
TRBV29-1	TRBJ2-1	NA	SPRALPSGRVINEQF
TRBV7-8	TRBJ1-5	many	ASSLSTGLNQPQH
TRBV28	TRBJ2-2	NA	ASVRSGETGELF
TRBV5-6	TRBJ1-5	few	ASSSIRDRFNQPQH
TRBV19	TRBJ2-5	few	ATGTSGIQETQY
TRBV5-1	TRBJ1-4	NA	ASSYQGATNEKLF
TRBV20-1	TRBJ2-5	many	SARAGQAPQETQY
TRBV6-1	TRBJ2-5	many	ASSEALPGHQETQY
TRBV7-2	TRBJ2-7	many	ASSLEGTGGHHEQY
TRBV28	TRBJ1-1	NA	ASRLGQAMNTEAF
TRBV27	TRBJ2-7	many	ASSSGTGLLEQY